The present T cell receptor beta chain was sequenced within a study of identical twins. General study points: Findings came from cross-sectional statistics, without long-term follow-up of donors.

A universal primer site came from template switching; cDNA carried unique molecular identifiers. TCRdb called the 5' RACE reads again in MiXCR, with one record for every CDR3 protein. The sample holds about 890,000 distinct CDR3 sequences, approximately 13% seen once. CDR3 length: 14 amino acids. After removal of 7 bases from V and 0 bases from J, the junction contained 4 bases not matched to a gene. Germline V CDR1 and CDR2: SGDLS, YYNGEE. This clonotype was seen many times. The antigen is unknown. A further study also used this sample, focusing on yellow fever vaccine responses in identical twins.

Material: PBMCs. The chain employs TRBV9 and TRBJ2-7; 10 positions agree with TRBD1. This TCR derives from a woman younger than 30 in good health. CDR3 DNA sequence: TGTGCCAGCGCGGGGACAGGGGTCTCCTACGAGCAGTACTTC. This gives the protein CASAGTGVSYEQYF.